This entry lists 27 T cell receptor beta chains sequenced from one sample in a study of cytomegalovirus exposure and HLA in healthy donors. 13 Jbeta primers and 60 Vbeta primers were used for the PCR. Measured with immunoSEQ multiplex PCR; TCRdb has only the in-frame clones, and not every one. The sample table sets out around 150,000 clones. The sample consisted of PBMCs. Receptor source: a woman aged 55-75 years in good health and CMV-seronegative.

The rearrangement uses TRBV5-4 and TRBJ2-7; TRBD1 matches 11 bases. The J segment lost 2 bases and the V segment lost 1 base, leaving 2 bases of the junction unmatched. CDR3 length: 15 residues. Germline CDR1 is SGHNT and CDR2 is YYREEE (reference sequence). CDR3 bases: TGTGCCAGCAGCTTGCCGGGACAGGGGGCCTACGAGCAGTACTTC. Its protein is CASSLPGQGAYEQYF.

The rearrangement joins TRBV6-5 to TRBJ1-5, with D possibly TRBD1 on 5 matching bases. The CDR3 runs to 13 residues. Germline V gene lookup returns CDR1 MNHEY and CDR2 SVGAGI. The V and J ends lost 8 bases and 5 bases respectively, with 13 bases between them. The CDR3 loop is CASGKGLDQPQHF. The CDR3 DNA reads as TGTGCCAGCGGAAAGGGACTGGATCAGCCCCAGCATTTT.

CDR3 protein: CASSFLAGSYNEQFF. CDR3 DNA sequence: TGCGCCAGCAGCTTTCTAGCGGGGTCCTACAATGAGCAGTTCTTC. The chain couples TRBV5-1 to TRBJ2-1, with TRBD2 matching 9 bases. Trimming cost V 2 bases and J 1 base; bases outside gene matches: 1. Germline V gene data show CDR1 as SGHRS and CDR2 as YFSETQ. The CDR3 contains 15 residues.

The chain recombines TRBV29-1 with TRBJ1-2; TRBD1 is a possible D gene (5 bases). Germline-derived CDR1 and CDR2 are SQVTM and ANQGSEA. The V and J ends lost 7 bases and 8 bases respectively, with 14 bases between them. This CDR3 comprises 11 residues. In DNA form, the CDR3 reads TGCAGCGCCATGACAGATTACGGCTACACCTTC. This codes for CSAMTDYGYTF. Together with reference TRBV29-1 and TRBJ1-2, the CDR3 gives the full variable domain: SAVISQKPSRDICQRGTSLTIQCQVDSQVTMMFWYRQQPGQSLTLIATANQGSEATYESGFVIDKFPISRPNLTFSTLTVSNMSPEDSSIYLCSAMTDYGYTFGSGTRLTVV.

The V and J genes are TRBV4-1 and TRBJ2-7; D not certain. Germline V gives CDR1 MGHRA, CDR2 YSYEKL. Trimming left V 1 base short and J 5 bases short, with 12 bases between. This CDR3 is 14 amino acids long. The CDR3 here is CASSQGQVTHEQYF. The CDR3 DNA follows: TGCGCCAGCAGCCAAGGGCAGGTTACCCACGAGCAGTACTTC.

This rearrangement joins TRBV11-2 to TRBJ1-1; D remains unclear. Trimming shortened V by 4 bases and J by 2 bases, and 14 bases separated the two germline ends. CDR3 length: 15 amino acids. Germline V gene data show CDR1 as SGHAT and CDR2 as FQNNGV. The CDR3 DNA reads as TGTGCCAGCAGCTCCCCGCCCGGGGTTAACACTGAAGCTTTCTTT. This translates into CASSSPPGVNTEAFF. Supplemented by reference TRBV11-2 and TRBJ1-1, the full variable domain reads EAGVAQSPRYKIIEKRQSVAFWCNPISGHATLYWYQQILGQGPKLLIQFQNNGVVDDSQLPKDRFSAERLKGVDSTLKIQPAKLEDSAVYLCASSSPPGVNTEAFFGQGTRLTVV.

This rearrangement joins TRBV7-9 to TRBJ2-7; TRBD2 aligns across 11 bases. The CDR3 has 19 amino acids. V lost 0 bases, J lost 2 bases, and 12 bases stayed unmatched. Germline V gives CDR1 SEHNR, CDR2 FQNEAQ (reference sequence). The CDR3 coding sequence is TGTGCCAGCAGCTTAGCGGGAATAGCGGGAGGGCGGGCCCCCTACGAGCAGTACTTC. This translates into CASSLAGIAGGRAPYEQYF.

This chain uses TRBV4-2 with TRBJ2-3, with a weak D call TRBD2 (5 bases). The V gene's germline CDR1 is LGHNA and CDR2 YNFKEQ. This CDR3 contains 14 residues. V shed 4 bases and J shed 3 bases, with 11 bases lying between them. Here the CDR3 reads CASSRLSGTDTQYF. CDR3 bases: TGTGCCAGCAGCCGTCTAAGCGGTACAGATACGCAGTATTTT.

The chain joins TRBV19 to TRBJ2-5, with 9 bases matching TRBD1. The trim removed 4 bases at V and 4 bases at J, leaving 13 bases unmatched. Germline V gene sequence: CDR1 LNHDA, CDR2 SQIVND (reference sequence). This CDR3 is built from 17 residues. The CDR3 bases are TGTGCCAGTAGTACTCGGGACAGGGTTTACGGAAGAGAGACCCAGTACTTC. This codes for CASSTRDRVYGRETQYF.

CDR3 nucleotides: TGTGCCGGGTGGGGGGATTCCGTCTACGAGCAGTACTTC. This gives the protein CAGWGDSVYEQYF. This chain joins TRBV2 and TRBJ2-7, with D tentatively TRBD2 (6 bases). This CDR3 comprises 13 residues. Germline values: CDR1 SNHLY, CDR2 FYNNEI. The ends were cut back, 11 bases at V and 3 bases at J, with 17 bases in the middle.

V usage is TRBV6-5 and J usage is TRBJ2-1; the D gene is possibly TRBD2 (5 bases). Germline V gives CDR1 MNHEY, CDR2 SVGAGI. The CDR3 extends over 14 amino acids. DNA for the CDR3: TGTGCTACCTCGCCCGTCGTCGGGGATCTTGAGCAGTTCTTC. Translating gives CATSPVVGDLEQFF.

The chain carries TRBV7-3 and TRBJ2-3; 7 bases map to TRBD2. This CDR3 has 13 residues. V trimming: 5 bases; J trimming: 6 bases; junction bases outside the gene matches: 5. Per germline, CDR1 SGHTA and CDR2 FQGTGA. The CDR3 DNA reads TGTGCCAGCAGCCCAGGGCGGGGGGATACGCAGTATTTT. This gives the protein CASSPGRGDTQYF.

A note on this clone: Other nucleotide sequences in the sample specify the same CDR3. The chain is built from TRBV7-9 and TRBJ2-3; a weak D match, TRBD1 (6 bases). The V end was cut by 5 bases, the J end by 0 bases, with 9 bases between. Looked up from germline, CDR1 is SEHNR and CDR2 is FQNEAQ (reference sequence). This CDR3 is 14 amino acids long. CDR3 sequence (DNA): TGTGCCAGCAGCCTAGGACAGAGCACAGATACGCAGTATTTT. It translates to CASSLGQSTDTQYF.

This sequence joins TRBV6-5 and TRBJ1-5, with TRBD1 matching 7 bases. V was pared by 4 bases and J by 7 bases, with 13 bases of the junction left unmatched. The CDR3 loop spans 16 amino acids. Per the germline V gene, CDR1 is MNHEY and CDR2 is SVGAGI. CDR3 nucleotides: TGTGCCAGCAGTTCCACAGGGGTTCCCTCCGGGCAGCCCCAGCATTTT. Amino acids: CASSSTGVPSGQPQHF.

The chain employs TRBV10-3 and TRBJ2-7; TRBD2 might be the D (6 bases). Germline CDR1 and CDR2: ENHRY and SYGVKD. V was cut by 2 bases and J by 7 bases, with 12 bases left in between. This CDR3 is built from 13 residues. The CDR3 nucleotides are TGTGCCATCAGTGAGCGAACCGCGGGAGAGCAGTACTTC. Its translation: CAISERTAGEQYF.

This chain joins TRBV5-1 and TRBJ2-7; D is perhaps TRBD1 (5 bases). CDR1 and CDR2 from the germline V gene are SGHRS and YFSETQ. The CDR3 length is 13 residues. Trimming shortened V by 2 bases and J by 5 bases, and 11 bases separated the two germline ends. CDR3: CASSLQDSDEQYF. The CDR3 DNA reads as TGCGCCAGCAGCTTACAGGATTCGGACGAGCAGTACTTC. The full variable domain, its missing parts supplied by reference TRBV5-1 and TRBJ2-7, is KAGVTQTPRYLIKTRGQQVTLSCSPISGHRSVSWYQQTPGQGLQFLFEYFSETQRNKGNFPGRFSGRQFSNSRSEMNVSTLELGDSALYLCASSLQDSDEQYFGPGTRLTVT.

The rearrangement joins TRBV7-2 to TRBJ2-4; TRBD2 matches 10 bases. V lost 7 bases and J lost 1; bases outside the gene matches: 4. This CDR3 region has 15 residues. Germline V gene lookup returns CDR1 SGHTA and CDR2 FQGNSA. This chain's CDR3 is CASTLAGEAKNIQYF. The CDR3 nucleotides read TGTGCCAGCACCCTAGCGGGAGAGGCCAAAAACATTCAGTACTTC.

The rearrangement joins TRBV7-3 to TRBJ2-1; no reliable D call. V shed 3 bases and J shed 8 bases, with 17 bases lying between them. This CDR3 is built from 15 residues. The germline V gene has CDR1 SGHTA and CDR2 FQGTGA. DNA of the CDR3: TGTGCCAGCAGCTTCCTCCGACAAAACAGAGATGAGCAGTTCTTC. Its translation: CASSFLRQNRDEQFF.

The chain links TRBV6-4 to TRBJ1-2; a weak D match, TRBD1 (5 bases). The CDR3 spans 14 residues. The germline V and J ends were trimmed by 2 bases and 4 bases, with 11 bases remaining between them. Looked up from germline, CDR1 is MRHNA and CDR2 is SNTAGT. CDR3: CASSDPGMGYGYTF. Here the CDR3 DNA reads TGTGCCAGCAGTGACCCAGGGATGGGCTATGGCTACACCTTC.

The chain joins TRBV6-1 to TRBJ1-1; 8 bases match TRBD1. The V segment lost 6 bases and the J segment 3 bases; nucleotides outside the gene matches: 6. CDR3 length: 14 amino acids. CDR1 is MNHNS, CDR2 SASEGT, per germline. DNA of the CDR3: TGTGCCAGCAGCCTACAGGGGGAATACACTGAAGCTTTCTTT. Its protein is CASSLQGEYTEAFF.

The V call is TRBV14, the J call TRBJ2-3; 12 bases map to TRBD2. Germline V gene lookup returns CDR1 SGHDN and CDR2 FVKESK. After removal of 4 bases from V and 4 bases from J, the junction contained 6 bases not matched to a gene. This CDR3 is built from 16 residues. The CDR3 bases are TGTGCCAGCAGCCCCCTAGCGGGAGGGCCCCCAGATACGCAGTATTTT. Translation: CASSPLAGGPPDTQYF. Combining the CDR3 with reference TRBV14 and TRBJ2-3 gives the whole variable domain EAGVTQFPSHSVIEKGQTVTLRCDPISGHDNLYWYRRVMGKEIKFLLHFVKESKQDESGMPNNRFLAERTGGTYSTLKVQPAELEDSGVYFCASSPLAGGPPDTQYFGPGTRLTVL.

Concerning this clone: Other DNA sequences in the sample encode the same CDR3. The chain combines TRBV5-1 with TRBJ1-1; D call uncertain. The germline CDR1 and CDR2 sequences are SGHRS and YFSETQ. Trimming removed 4 bases at V and 1 base at J, with 8 bases between. The CDR3 totals 13 residues. The CDR3 coding sequence is TGCGCCAGCAGCGAGACGGGGAACACTGAAGCTTTCTTT. This sequence encodes CASSETGNTEAFF.

The chain links TRBV5-1 to TRBJ2-1; a possible D gene is TRBD1 (6 bases). CDR3 size: 16 residues. Germline values: CDR1 SGHRS, CDR2 YFSETQ. V lost 3 bases and J lost 1, with 14 bases in between. The CDR3 loop reads CASSSEDRLSYNEQFF. The CDR3 region has the DNA TGCGCCAGCAGCTCTGAAGACAGGTTGTCCTACAATGAGCAGTTCTTC. Together with reference TRBV5-1 and TRBJ2-1, the CDR3 gives the full variable domain: KAGVTQTPRYLIKTRGQQVTLSCSPISGHRSVSWYQQTPGQGLQFLFEYFSETQRNKGNFPGRFSGRQFSNSRSEMNVSTLELGDSALYLCASSSEDRLSYNEQFFGPGTRLTVL.

The V and J genes are TRBV18 and TRBJ1-1; D unresolved. This CDR3 has 17 amino acids. V dropped 5 bases and J dropped 2 bases, with 21 bases sitting between them. Germline CDR1 KGHSH, CDR2 LQKENI. This CDR3 reads CASSSTITKPSNTEAFF. CDR3 DNA: TGTGCCAGCTCATCGACCATAACTAAACCTTCTAACACTGAAGCTTTCTTT.

The chain recombines TRBV7-6 with TRBJ2-2, with a weak D call TRBD2 (5 bases). The germline V gene has CDR1 SGHVS and CDR2 FNYEAQ. V gave up 3 bases and J gave up 7 bases, with 9 bases separating them. The length of the CDR3 is 13 residues. This chain's CDR3 is CASSFNGGGELFF. CDR3 DNA sequence: TGTGCCAGCAGCTTTAACGGAGGCGGGGAGCTGTTTTTT.

The chain employs TRBV25-1 and TRBJ2-1, with 11 nucleotides matching TRBD2. The J segment lost 2 bases and the V segment lost 4 bases, leaving 1 base of the junction unmatched. The CDR3 length is 15 residues. Germline CDR1 MGHDK, CDR2 SYGVNS. The CDR3 protein is CASSVLAGAYNEQFF. Written as DNA, the CDR3 is TGTGCCAGCAGTGTACTAGCGGGAGCCTACAATGAGCAGTTCTTC.

As concerns this clone: Distinct nucleotide sequences in the sample also encode this CDR3. V gene TRBV7-2 combines with J gene TRBJ2-2; D remains unclear. Per the germline V gene, CDR1 is SGHTA and CDR2 is FQGNSA. CDR3 length: 13 amino acids. Trimming pared 1 base from V and 6 bases from J, leaving 6 bases between. The CDR3 DNA follows: TGTGCCAGCAGCTTAGTTCGGGCCGGGGAGCTGTTTTTT. Encoded protein: CASSLVRAGELFF.